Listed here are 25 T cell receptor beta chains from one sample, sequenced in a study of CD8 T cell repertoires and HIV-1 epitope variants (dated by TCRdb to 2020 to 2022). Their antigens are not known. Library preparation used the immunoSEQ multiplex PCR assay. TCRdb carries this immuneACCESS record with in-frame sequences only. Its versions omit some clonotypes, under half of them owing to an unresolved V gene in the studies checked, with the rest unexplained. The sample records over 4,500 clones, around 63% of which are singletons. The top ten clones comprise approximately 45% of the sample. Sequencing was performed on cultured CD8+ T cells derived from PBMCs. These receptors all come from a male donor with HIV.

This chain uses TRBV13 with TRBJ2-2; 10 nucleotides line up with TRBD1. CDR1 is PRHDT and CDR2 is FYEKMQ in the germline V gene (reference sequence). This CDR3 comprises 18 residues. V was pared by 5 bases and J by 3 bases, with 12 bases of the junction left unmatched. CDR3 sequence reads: CASSPNPPGQGHTGELFF. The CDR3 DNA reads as TGTGCCAGCAGCCCGAATCCCCCGGGACAGGGGCACACCGGGGAGCTGTTTTTT.

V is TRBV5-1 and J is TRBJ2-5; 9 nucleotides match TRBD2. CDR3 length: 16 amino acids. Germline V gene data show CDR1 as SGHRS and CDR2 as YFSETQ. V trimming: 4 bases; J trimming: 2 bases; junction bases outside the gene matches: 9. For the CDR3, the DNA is TGCGCCAGCAGCAGTTCTGGCGGGGGGGTACAAGAGACCCAGTACTTC. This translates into CASSSSGGGVQETQYF.

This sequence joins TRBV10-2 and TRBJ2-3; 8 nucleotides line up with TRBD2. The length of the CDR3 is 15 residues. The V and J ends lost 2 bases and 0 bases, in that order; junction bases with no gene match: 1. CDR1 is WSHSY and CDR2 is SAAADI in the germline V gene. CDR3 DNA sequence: TGCGCCAGCAGTGAGCCTAGCGGGAGCACAGATACGCAGTATTTT. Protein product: CASSEPSGSTDTQYF.

CDR3 amino acids: CASSTSRVYEQYF. For the CDR3, the DNA is TGTGCCAGTAGTACGAGCAGGGTCTACGAGCAGTACTTC. This chain connects TRBV19 to TRBJ2-7; a possible D gene is TRBD1 (5 bases). The CDR3 has 13 residues. Germline lookup yields CDR1 LNHDA and CDR2 SQIVND (reference sequence). With 4 bases removed from V and 3 bases from J, the gap between germline ends came to 10 bases.

The CDR3 region is CASSRTGNNQPQHF. For the CDR3, the DNA is TGTGCCAGCAGCCGGACAGGGAACAATCAGCCCCAGCATTTT. The chain links TRBV7-2 to TRBJ1-5; 8 nucleotides match TRBD1. The V gene's germline CDR1 is SGHTA and CDR2 FQGNSA. V lost 5 bases, J lost 3 bases, and 3 bases stayed unmatched. The length of the CDR3 is 14 residues.

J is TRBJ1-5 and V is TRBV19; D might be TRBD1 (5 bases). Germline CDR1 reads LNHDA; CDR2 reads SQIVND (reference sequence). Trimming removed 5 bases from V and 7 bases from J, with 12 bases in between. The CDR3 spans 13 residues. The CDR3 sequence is CASSAEGRQPQHF. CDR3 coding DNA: TGTGCCAGTAGTGCCGAGGGACGACAGCCCCAGCATTTT.

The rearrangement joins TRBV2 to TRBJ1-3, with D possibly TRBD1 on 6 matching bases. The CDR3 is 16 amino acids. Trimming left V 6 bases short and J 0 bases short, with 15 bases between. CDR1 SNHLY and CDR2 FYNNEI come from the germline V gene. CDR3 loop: CASRGTLESSGNTIYF. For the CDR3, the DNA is TGTGCCAGCAGAGGGACATTAGAAAGCTCTGGAAACACCATATATTTT.

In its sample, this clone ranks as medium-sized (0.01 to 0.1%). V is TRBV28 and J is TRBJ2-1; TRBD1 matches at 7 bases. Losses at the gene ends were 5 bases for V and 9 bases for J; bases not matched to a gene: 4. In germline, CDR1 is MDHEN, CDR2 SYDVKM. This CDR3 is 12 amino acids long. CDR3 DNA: TGTGCCAGCAGTCCAGGGGGAAGTGAGCAGTTCTTC. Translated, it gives CASSPGGSEQFF.

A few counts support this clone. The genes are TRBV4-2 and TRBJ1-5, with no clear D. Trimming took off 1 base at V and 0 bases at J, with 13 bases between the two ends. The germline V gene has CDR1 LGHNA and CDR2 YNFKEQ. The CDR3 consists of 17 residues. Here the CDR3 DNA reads TGTGCCAGCAGCCAAGCTGGGTCGGGGTATAGCAATCAGCCCCAGCATTTT. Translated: CASSQAGSGYSNQPQHF.

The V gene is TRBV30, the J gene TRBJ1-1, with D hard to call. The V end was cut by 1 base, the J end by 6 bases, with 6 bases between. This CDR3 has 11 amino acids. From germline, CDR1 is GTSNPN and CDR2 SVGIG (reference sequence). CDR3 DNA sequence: TGTGCCTGGAGTGAACGGCCTGAAGCTTTCTTT. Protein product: CAWSERPEAFF.

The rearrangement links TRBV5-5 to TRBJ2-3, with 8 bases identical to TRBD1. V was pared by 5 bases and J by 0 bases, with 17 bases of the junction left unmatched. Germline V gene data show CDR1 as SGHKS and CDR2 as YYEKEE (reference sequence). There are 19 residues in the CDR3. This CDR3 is CASSLLPGQGAESTDTQYF. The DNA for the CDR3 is TGTGCCAGCAGTCTTCTTCCCGGTCAGGGGGCGGAAAGCACAGATACGCAGTATTTT.

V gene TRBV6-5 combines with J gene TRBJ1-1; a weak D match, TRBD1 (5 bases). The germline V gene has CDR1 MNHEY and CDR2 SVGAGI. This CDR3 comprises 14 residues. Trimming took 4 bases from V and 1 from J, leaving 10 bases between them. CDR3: CASSWDGRNTEAFF. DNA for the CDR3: TGTGCCAGCAGTTGGGACGGTAGGAACACTGAAGCTTTCTTT.

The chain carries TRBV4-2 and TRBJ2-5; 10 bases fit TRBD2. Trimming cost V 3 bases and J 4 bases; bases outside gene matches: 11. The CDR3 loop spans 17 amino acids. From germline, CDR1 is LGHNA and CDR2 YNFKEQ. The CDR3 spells CASSQLGSGGVGETQYF. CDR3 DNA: TGTGCCAGCAGCCAGCTGGGGAGCGGGGGGGTAGGAGAGACCCAGTACTTC.

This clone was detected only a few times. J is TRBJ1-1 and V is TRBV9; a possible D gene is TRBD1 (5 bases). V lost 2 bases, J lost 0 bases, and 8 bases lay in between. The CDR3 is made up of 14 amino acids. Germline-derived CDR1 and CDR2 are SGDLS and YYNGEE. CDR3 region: CASSVRDLNTEAFF. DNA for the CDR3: TGTGCCAGCAGCGTCAGGGACCTGAACACTGAAGCTTTCTTT.

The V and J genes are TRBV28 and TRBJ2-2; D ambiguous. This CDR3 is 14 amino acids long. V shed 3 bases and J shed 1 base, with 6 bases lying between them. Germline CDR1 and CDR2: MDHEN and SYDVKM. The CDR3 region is CASSFLVNTGELFF. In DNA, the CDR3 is TGTGCCAGCAGTTTCCTCGTGAACACCGGGGAGCTGTTTTTT.

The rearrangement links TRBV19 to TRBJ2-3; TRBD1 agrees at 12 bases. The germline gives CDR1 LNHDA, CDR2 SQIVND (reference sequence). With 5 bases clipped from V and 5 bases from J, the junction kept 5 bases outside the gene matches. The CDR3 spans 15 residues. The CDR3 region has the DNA TGTGCCAGTAGTCCCGGGACAGGGGGCGTAGATACGCAGTATTTT. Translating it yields CASSPGTGGVDTQYF. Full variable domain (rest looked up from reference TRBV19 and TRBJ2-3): DGGITQSPKYLFRKEGQNVTLSCEQNLNHDAMYWYRQDPGQGLRLIYYSQIVNDFQKGDIAEGYSVSREKKESFPLTVTSAQKNPTAFYLCASSPGTGGVDTQYFGPGTRLTVL.

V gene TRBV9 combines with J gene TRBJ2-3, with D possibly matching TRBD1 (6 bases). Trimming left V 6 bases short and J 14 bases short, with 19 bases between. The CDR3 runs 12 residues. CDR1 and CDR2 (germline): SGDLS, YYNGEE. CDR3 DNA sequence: TGTGCCAGCACCCTAATTAACCCAGGGGCGTATTTT. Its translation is CASTLINPGAYF.

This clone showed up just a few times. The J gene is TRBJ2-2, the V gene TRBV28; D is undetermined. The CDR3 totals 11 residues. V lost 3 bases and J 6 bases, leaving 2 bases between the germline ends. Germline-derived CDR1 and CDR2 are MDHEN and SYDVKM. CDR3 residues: CASSFPGELFF. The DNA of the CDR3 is TGTGCCAGCAGTTTTCCCGGGGAGCTGTTTTTT.

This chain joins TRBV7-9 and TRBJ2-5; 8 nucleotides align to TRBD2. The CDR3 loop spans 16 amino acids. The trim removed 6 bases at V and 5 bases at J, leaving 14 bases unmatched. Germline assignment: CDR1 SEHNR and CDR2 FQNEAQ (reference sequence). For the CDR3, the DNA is TGTGCCAGCAGACCCATTGGACTAGCAGCGAAGGAGACCCAGTACTTC. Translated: CASRPIGLAAKETQYF. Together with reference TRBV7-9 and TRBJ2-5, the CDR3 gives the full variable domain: DTGVSQNPRHKITKRGQNVTFRCDPISEHNRLYWYRQTLGQGPEFLTYFQNEAQLEKSRLLSDRFSAERPKGSFSTLEIQRTEQGDSAMYLCASRPIGLAAKETQYFGPGTRLLVL.

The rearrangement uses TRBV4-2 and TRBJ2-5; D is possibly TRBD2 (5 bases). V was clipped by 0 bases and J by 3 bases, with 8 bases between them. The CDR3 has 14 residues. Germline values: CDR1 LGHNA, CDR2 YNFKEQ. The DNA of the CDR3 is TGTGCCAGCAGCCAAGATCGAGGGAAAGAGACCCAGTACTTC. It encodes CASSQDRGKETQYF.

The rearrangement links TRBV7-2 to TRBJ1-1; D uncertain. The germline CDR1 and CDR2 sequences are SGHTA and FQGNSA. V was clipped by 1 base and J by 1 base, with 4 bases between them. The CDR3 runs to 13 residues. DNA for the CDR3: TGTGCCAGCAGCTTAGGCACGAACACTGAAGCTTTCTTT. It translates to CASSLGTNTEAFF.

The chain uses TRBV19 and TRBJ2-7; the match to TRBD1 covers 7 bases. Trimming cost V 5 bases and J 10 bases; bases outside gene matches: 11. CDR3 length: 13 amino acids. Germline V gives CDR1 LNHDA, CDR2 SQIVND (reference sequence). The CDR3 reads CASSPRDSQDQYF. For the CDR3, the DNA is TGTGCCAGTAGTCCCCGGGACAGCCAAGATCAGTACTTC.

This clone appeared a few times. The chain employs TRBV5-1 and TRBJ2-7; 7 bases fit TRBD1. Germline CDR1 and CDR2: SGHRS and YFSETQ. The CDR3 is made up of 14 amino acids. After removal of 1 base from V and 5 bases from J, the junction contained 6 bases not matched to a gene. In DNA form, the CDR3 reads TGCGCCAGCAGCTTGTACCAGGGGGACCACGAGCAGTACTTC. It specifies CASSLYQGDHEQYF.

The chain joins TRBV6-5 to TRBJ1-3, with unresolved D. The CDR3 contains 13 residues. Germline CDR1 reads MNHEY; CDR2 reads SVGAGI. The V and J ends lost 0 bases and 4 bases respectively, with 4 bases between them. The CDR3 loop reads CASSYSSGNTIYF. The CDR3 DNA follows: TGTGCCAGCAGTTACTCAAGCGGAAACACCATATATTTT.

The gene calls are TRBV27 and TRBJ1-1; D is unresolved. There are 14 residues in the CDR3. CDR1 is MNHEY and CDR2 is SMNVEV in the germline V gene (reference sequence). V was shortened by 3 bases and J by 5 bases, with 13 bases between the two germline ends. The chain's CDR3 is CASSFPGPGTEAFF. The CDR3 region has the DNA TGTGCCAGCAGTTTCCCTGGCCCAGGAACTGAAGCTTTCTTT.